The 8 T cell receptor beta chains listed next were all sequenced from one sample in a study of blood T cell repertoires in COVID-19. Generated by immunoSEQ multiplex PCR, the TCRdb table keeps only in-frame clones and is missing some. Found here are about 75,000 clones, approximately 74% of them singletons; the top ten hold 2.6%. Sequencing was done on a sample of peripheral blood. The receptors stem from a human donor with acute or convalescent COVID-19. The donor label of this sample is uncertain.

The rearrangement uses TRBV21-1 and TRBJ1-5; TRBD1, the table's D call, was not compared with the DNA. TRBV21-1 is a listed pseudogene. CDR3 length: 15 amino acids. The CDR3 sequence is CASTQGGGSNQPQHF. The DNA for the CDR3 is TGTGCCAGCACCCAGGGGGGTGGAAGCAATCAGCCCCAGCATTTT.

The sample holds a few counts of this clone. This chain connects TRBV4-1 to TRBJ1-6, with TRBD1 matching over 9 bases. Germline V CDR1 and CDR2: MGHRA, YSYEKL. The CDR3 spans 16 residues. Trimming cost V 0 bases and J 7 bases; bases outside gene matches: 4. CDR3 coding DNA: TGCGCCAGCAGCCAAGATCCAGGACAGGGGAATTCACCCCTCCACTTT. This sequence encodes CASSQDPGQGNSPLHF.

The chain is built from TRBV28 and TRBJ2-1, with D tentatively TRBD1 (5 bases). The CDR3 runs to 11 residues. With 8 bases removed from V and 10 bases from J, the gap between germline ends came to 12 bases. Germline V lookup: CDR1 MDHEN, CDR2 SYDVKM. The CDR3 DNA reads as TGTGCCAGCGTCAAGGGGCGGGAGCAGTTCTTC. As protein: CASVKGREQFF.

The sample holds one count of this clone. The rearrangement uses TRBV7-9 and TRBJ1-1; D possibly corresponds to TRBD1 (6 bases). The V end lost 2 bases, the J end lost 8 bases, and 12 bases lay between the germline ends. The CDR3 length is 13 residues. Germline CDR1 SEHNR, CDR2 FQNEAQ (reference sequence). DNA of the CDR3: TGTGCCAGCAGCTTAAGTAAAGGGACAGAAGCTTTCTTT. Translated, it gives CASSLSKGTEAFF.

V gene TRBV10-1 combines with J gene TRBJ1-6; unclear D gene. Trimming left V 5 bases short and J 0 bases short, with 14 bases between. The germline gives CDR1 WNHNN, CDR2 SYGVQD (reference sequence). The CDR3 is made up of 17 amino acids. The CDR3, as DNA: TGCGCCAGCAGTCCTCGTTTCGGGGTCTCCTATAATTCACCCCTCCACTTT. The encoded protein is CASSPRFGVSYNSPLHF.

The chain uses TRBV28 and TRBJ1-5; perhaps TRBD1 as D (6 bases). The CDR3 has 14 amino acids. In germline, CDR1 is MDHEN, CDR2 SYDVKM. V was trimmed by 6 bases and J by 4 bases, leaving 13 bases between them. The CDR3 is CASSSQGWNQPQHF. The CDR3 DNA follows: TGTGCCAGCAGCTCACAGGGTTGGAATCAGCCCCAGCATTTT.

This clone was observed a handful of times. This chain links TRBV13 with TRBJ2-1; 16 bases are shared with TRBD2. The CDR3 spans 18 residues. The ends lost 3 bases at V and 8 bases at J; junction bases unmatched: 10. Germline CDR1 reads PRHDT; CDR2 reads FYEKMQ (reference sequence). The CDR3 protein is CASSFPGLAGGREDEQFF. As DNA, the CDR3 is TGTGCCAGCAGCTTTCCGGGACTAGCGGGAGGGCGGGAGGATGAGCAGTTCTTC.

This rearrangement joins TRBV7-2 to TRBJ1-5; a weak D match, TRBD1 (5 bases). The CDR3 is made up of 14 amino acids. The germline gives CDR1 SGHTA, CDR2 FQGNSA. Trimming stripped 3 bases from V and 8 bases from J, with 14 bases between. Here the CDR3 reads CASSLGGELKPQHF. CDR3 in DNA: TGTGCCAGCAGCTTGGGGGGGGAATTGAAGCCCCAGCATTTT.